The clone carrying this T cell receptor (beta chain) came up many times. Using its own MiXCR run on the 5' RACE reads, TCRdb lists one record per CDR3 protein. The top ten clones hold roughly 3% of a sample with roughly 81,000 distinct CDR3 sequences, 9.5% to 13% of them seen once. The data derive from a study of early T cells in non-severe SARS-CoV-2 infection. From germline, CDR1 is DFQATT and CDR2 SNEGSKA (reference sequence). The CDR3 runs 15 residues. Trimming left V 1 base short and J 0 bases short, with 10 bases between. The chain employs TRBV20-1 and TRBJ2-4; no definite D call. The sequencing input was whole blood. The clonotype was recovered from an adult who was a healthcare worker with PCR-confirmed SARS-CoV-2 infection or an uninfected control (not recorded which). As DNA, the CDR3 is TGCAGTGCTAGAGGACCCCTTATAGCCAAAAACATTCAGTACTTC. Translation: CSARGPLIAKNIQYF.